The 16 T cell receptor beta chains listed next were all sequenced from one sample in a study of OX40 agonist ivuxolimab in advanced cancers. The method behind the library was the immunoSEQ multiplex PCR assay. Drawn from immuneACCESS, this table holds only the in-frame rearrangements with V and J called that TCRdb kept. Clones are partly lost; checked studies trace under half to an unresolved V gene and leave the rest unexplained. This sample holds some 5,100 clones; roughly 64% were observed only once. The ten biggest clones cover approximately 49% of the sample. The sequences come from CD4+ or CD8+ T cells sorted from blood, collected in a trial of the OX40 agonist ivuxolimab. These receptors were taken from an adult with an advanced solid tumor such as melanoma, head and neck, liver or kidney cancer.

The CDR3: CASSLYTGNQPQHF. In nucleotides, the CDR3 is TGCGCCAGCAGCCTATATACAGGGAATCAGCCCCAGCATTTT. This chain uses TRBV4-1 with TRBJ1-5, with a possible D match to TRBD1 (6 bases). Germline V gives CDR1 MGHRA, CDR2 YSYEKL. The CDR3 sequence is 14 residues long. Trimming took 4 bases from V and 4 from J, leaving 11 bases between them.

The chain couples TRBV2 to TRBJ2-3; D may be TRBD1 or TRBD2 (5 bases each). CDR1 SNHLY and CDR2 FYNNEI come from the germline V gene. This CDR3 spans 14 amino acids. Trimming removed 7 bases at V and 2 bases at J, with 13 bases between. CDR3 residues: CASTEGLITDTQYF. CDR3 DNA: TGTGCCAGCACCGAGGGGTTAATCACAGATACGCAGTATTTT.

The chain uses TRBV12-5 and TRBJ1-1; 9 bases align to TRBD1. The V and J ends lost 5 bases and 8 bases, in that order; junction bases with no gene match: 6. CDR1 is LGHNT and CDR2 is FRNRAP in the germline V gene. This CDR3 is built from 13 residues. DNA for the CDR3: TGTGCTAGTGGTGACTGGACAGGGGACGAAGCTTTCTTT. This translates into CASGDWTGDEAFF.

There are a few counts of this clone. The rearrangement uses TRBV9 and TRBJ1-2; the D is unclear. This CDR3 comprises 14 residues. V gave up 4 bases and J gave up 4 bases, with 14 bases separating them. Germline V CDR1 and CDR2: SGDLS, YYNGEE. The chain's CDR3 is CASSPDAGFYGYTF. In nucleotides, the CDR3 is TGTGCCAGCAGCCCCGATGCGGGTTTCTATGGCTACACCTTC. Complete variable domain (other parts from reference TRBV9 and TRBJ1-2): DSGVTQTPKHLITATGQRVTLRCSPRSGDLSVYWYQQSLDQGLQFLIQYYNGEERAKGNILERFSAQQFPDLHSELNLSSLELGDSALYFCASSPDAGFYGYTFGSGTRLTVV.

This chain links TRBV6-5 with TRBJ2-7; tentatively, D is TRBD2 (6 bases). CDR1 and CDR2 (germline): MNHEY, SVGAGI. The CDR3 is 15 amino acids. V lost 2 bases and J 2 bases, leaving 13 bases between the germline ends. DNA for the CDR3: TGTGCCAGCAGTTACAAGCGGGTAGGGACCTACGAGCAGTACTTC. This gives the protein CASSYKRVGTYEQYF.

This clone has only one observation. The chain joins TRBV6-4 to TRBJ2-1; 9 bases map to TRBD2. The V segment lost 3 bases and the J segment 3 bases; nucleotides outside the gene matches: 3. CDR1 is MRHNA, CDR2 SNTAGT, per germline. The CDR3 has 15 amino acids. The chain's CDR3 is CASSETSGDYNEQFF. As DNA, the CDR3 is TGTGCCAGCAGTGAGACTAGCGGAGACTACAATGAGCAGTTCTTC.

The chain couples TRBV28 to TRBJ2-7; D gene unclear. This CDR3 contains 15 residues. Between the trimmed V and J ends, which lost 6 bases and 1 base, there was a span of 16 bases. Germline CDR1 is MDHEN and CDR2 is SYDVKM. This chain's CDR3 is CASSPHVARSYEQYF. The DNA of the CDR3 is TGTGCCAGCAGCCCTCACGTAGCTCGGTCCTACGAGCAGTACTTC.

The CDR3 loop is CASSVKREPFETQYF. The CDR3 coding sequence is TGTGCTAGCTCCGTAAAGCGGGAGCCATTCGAGACCCAGTACTTC. The chain has TRBV7-7 and TRBJ2-5; 8 nucleotides line up with TRBD2. Germline assignment: CDR1 SSHAT and CDR2 FNYEAQ (reference sequence). The CDR3 sequence is 15 residues long.

The chain uses TRBV28 and TRBJ1-2; D is undetermined. Trimming stripped 5 bases from V and 2 bases from J, with 27 bases between. Germline lookup yields CDR1 MDHEN and CDR2 SYDVKM. The CDR3 loop spans 19 amino acids. The CDR3 DNA sequence: TGTGCCAGCAGTCATTTACCCTCGACGGGAGGGTGGGGAAACTATGGCTACACCTTC. Translation gives CASSHLPSTGGWGNYGYTF.

The chain is built from TRBV7-6 and TRBJ2-7; perhaps TRBD1 as D (6 bases). Between the trimmed V and J ends, which lost 3 bases and 1 base, there was a span of 10 bases. The CDR3 sequence is 14 residues long. Germline loops: CDR1 SGHVS, CDR2 FNYEAQ. CDR3 nucleotide sequence: TGTGCCAGCAGCTTGTCACAGGGATCCTACGAGCAGTACTTC. Its protein product is CASSLSQGSYEQYF.

This clone was found a few times. The genes are TRBV27 and TRBJ2-5; 9 bases match TRBD2. The CDR3 loop spans 14 amino acids. The junction had 8 bases not matched to a gene; V was cut back by 8 bases and J by 4 bases. CDR1 MNHEY and CDR2 SMNVEV come from the germline V gene (reference sequence). The CDR3 loop is CASGIAGARETQYF. Here the CDR3 DNA reads TGTGCCAGCGGTATAGCGGGAGCTAGAGAGACCCAGTACTTC.

In its sample, this clone ranks as medium-sized. The gene calls are TRBV7-9 and TRBJ2-7; 8 bases line up with TRBD2. J lost 2 bases, V lost 8 bases, and 5 bases had no gene match. Per the germline V gene, CDR1 is SEHNR and CDR2 is FQNEAQ (reference sequence). The CDR3 is 13 amino acids. The CDR3 region has the DNA TGTGCCAGCCGGGAGGGCCTTGCCTACGAGCAGTACTTC. As protein: CASREGLAYEQYF.

The CDR3 region is CASSLAAGLSSYNSPLHF. The CDR3 DNA follows: TGTGCCAGCAGCTTAGCCGCAGGGCTGTCATCCTATAATTCACCCCTCCACTTT. The chain joins TRBV7-8 to TRBJ1-6, with D perhaps matching TRBD1 (5 bases). Germline lookup yields CDR1 SGHVS and CDR2 FQNEAQ. This CDR3 is 18 amino acids long. The V gene lost 0 bases and the J gene lost 1 base, with 13 bases spanning the gap.

The V gene is TRBV5-1, the J gene TRBJ2-7; D not certain. The CDR3 consists of 15 residues. Germline assignment: CDR1 SGHRS and CDR2 YFSETQ. The germline V and J ends were trimmed by 2 bases and 2 bases, with 14 bases remaining between them. The CDR3, as DNA: TGCGCCAGCAGCTTTATCTGGGGATCGGCCTACGAGCAGTACTTC. This translates into CASSFIWGSAYEQYF.

This clone ranks as medium-sized. V usage is TRBV27 and J usage is TRBJ1-2; D is perhaps TRBD1 (6 bases). Trimming removed 5 bases at V and 6 bases at J, with 13 bases between. The CDR3 sequence is 13 residues long. CDR1 is MNHEY and CDR2 is SMNVEV in the germline V gene (reference sequence). The CDR3 reads CASSTIRGNGYTF. The CDR3 DNA reads as TGTGCCAGCAGTACCATCAGGGGTAATGGCTACACCTTC.

This clone is a singleton in its sample. J is TRBJ2-1 and V is TRBV27; TRBD2 matches 14 bases. The CDR3 totals 16 residues. Germline CDR1 MNHEY, CDR2 SMNVEV (reference sequence). Trimming cost V 1 base and J 6 bases; bases outside gene matches: 2. The CDR3 loop is CASSLLGTSGSNEQFF. The DNA for the CDR3 is TGTGCCAGCAGTTTATTGGGGACTAGCGGGAGCAATGAGCAGTTCTTC.